This is a list of T cell receptor beta chains from one sample in a study of response to subunit inactivated influenza vaccine. Each CDR3 protein gets one entry after TCRdb re-called the RT-PCR reads with MiXCR. The table shows 450,000 to 600,000 distinct CDR3 sequences, with 6.5% to 8% occurring only once. The input for sequencing was PBMCs from blood, taken approximately 25 months after vaccination. These receptors were obtained from a man aged 45 to 70 who received an inactivated influenza vaccine. Both conserved end residues are part of each CDR3. D genes are given only for firm matches. Size tells how often a clone was seen (once, few, many) or the class of an expanded clone, and some rows leave it out.

J: TRBJ2-3
V: TRBV7-9
size: -
D: -
CDR3: CASSSGLHYSTDTQYF
DNA: TGTGCCAGCAGCTCCGGATTGCACTATAGCACAGATACGCAGTATTTT

J: TRBJ1-1
V: TRBV5-1
size: many
D: -
CDR3: CASSLDFGNTEAFF
DNA: TGCGCCAGCAGCTTAGACTTCGGGAACACTGAAGCTTTCTTT

J: TRBJ2-2
V: TRBV29-1
size: few
D: -
CDR3: CSGHTSGELFF
DNA: TGCAGCGGGCACACCAGCGGGGAGCTGTTTTTT

J: TRBJ2-1
V: TRBV2
size: few
D: TRBD2
CDR3: CASSSGRGRHNEQFF
DNA: TGTGCCAGCAGTAGCGGGAGGGGTCGGCACAATGAGCAGTTCTTC

J: TRBJ2-3
V: TRBV5-6
size: many
D: TRBD1
CDR3: CASSNRDRGFTNSRDTQYF
DNA: TGTGCCAGCAGCAACCGGGACAGGGGCTTTACCAATTCCAGGGATACGCAGTATTTT

J: TRBJ2-2
V: TRBV7-9
size: few
D: TRBD2
CDR3: CASRSFRTSNTGELFF
DNA: TGTGCCAGCAGGTCGTTTCGGACTAGTAACACCGGGGAGCTGTTTTTT

J: TRBJ2-1
V: TRBV9
size: few
D: -
CDR3: CASSGPTGSSYNEQFF
DNA: TGTGCCAGCAGCGGCCCCACTGGGAGCTCCTACAATGAGCAGTTCTTC

J: TRBJ2-5
V: TRBV7-2
size: -
D: TRBD1
CDR3: CASSLVGQLLQETQYF
DNA: TGTGCCAGCAGCTTAGTGGGACAGCTCCTCCAAGAGACCCAGTACTTC

J: TRBJ2-7
V: TRBV12-3/TRBV12-4
size: many
D: TRBD2
CDR3: CASSWAGGARYEQYF
DNA: TGTGCCAGCAGTTGGGCGGGGGGGGCCCGCTACGAGCAGTACTTC

J: TRBJ2-4
V: TRBV12-3/TRBV12-4
size: many
D: -
CDR3: CASSLNRRLAKNIQYF
DNA: TGTGCCAGCAGTTTAAACCGGAGACTAGCCAAAAACATTCAGTACTTC

J: TRBJ2-4
V: TRBV28
size: -
D: -
CDR3: CASSTPGGVKNIQYF
DNA: TGTGCCAGCAGTACCCCGGGTGGGGTCAAAAACATTCAGTACTTC

J: TRBJ2-7
V: TRBV9
size: -
D: TRBD1
CDR3: CASSADAGTGVHEQYF
DNA: TGTGCCAGCAGCGCAGACGCCGGGACAGGGGTCCACGAGCAGTACTTC

J: TRBJ2-1
V: TRBV28
size: few
D: -
CDR3: CASSLAPGRRDNEQFF
DNA: TGTGCCAGCAGTTTAGCTCCGGGACGCCGCGACAATGAGCAGTTCTTC

J: TRBJ2-1
V: TRBV3-1
size: -
D: TRBD1
CDR3: CASSHRPGQGPNEQFF
DNA: TGTGCCAGCAGCCATCGACCGGGACAGGGGCCAAATGAGCAGTTCTTC

J: TRBJ2-1
V: TRBV6-1
size: many
D: TRBD2
CDR3: CASRTGTSAYNEQFF
DNA: TGTGCCAGCAGAACCGGGACTAGCGCATACAATGAGCAGTTCTTC

J: TRBJ2-5
V: TRBV20-1
size: many
D: TRBD1
CDR3: CSARSAGTGLKTQYF
DNA: TGCAGTGCTAGAAGTGCCGGGACAGGGTTAAAGACCCAGTACTTC

J: TRBJ2-3
V: TRBV6-1
size: -
D: TRBD1
CDR3: CASRGPGQGSDTQYF
DNA: TGTGCCAGCAGAGGCCCGGGACAGGGTTCAGATACGCAGTATTTT

J: TRBJ2-2
V: TRBV6-5
size: many
D: -
CDR3: CASSYLQGMNTGELFF
DNA: TGTGCCAGCAGTTACTTACAGGGAATGAACACCGGGGAGCTGTTTTTT

J: TRBJ1-2
V: TRBV7-9
size: many
D: TRBD1
CDR3: CASSTDRVSFGYTF
DNA: TGTGCCAGCAGCACAGACAGGGTTTCGTTCGGCTACACCTTC

J: TRBJ2-7
V: TRBV20-1
size: -
D: TRBD2
CDR3: CSAGTSGSAYEQYF
DNA: TGCAGTGCTGGGACTAGCGGGAGTGCATACGAGCAGTACTTC

J: TRBJ1-5
V: TRBV6-1
size: few
D: -
CDR3: CASSVTGTPNQPQHF
DNA: TGTGCCAGCAGTGTAACCGGGACACCGAATCAGCCCCAGCATTTT

J: TRBJ1-5
V: TRBV20-1
size: -
D: -
CDR3: CSASRIDSNQPQHF
DNA: TGCAGTGCAAGTAGAATAGATAGCAATCAGCCCCAGCATTTT

J: TRBJ1-6
V: TRBV21-1
size: few
D: -
CDR3: CASSTKDPTGLYNSPLHF
DNA: TGTGCCAGCAGCACAAAGGACCCGACAGGTCTCTATAATTCACCCCTCCACTTT

J: TRBJ1-5
V: TRBV20-1
size: -
D: -
CDR3: CSARDGGSINQPQHF
DNA: TGCAGTGCTAGAGATGGGGGATCGATAAATCAGCCCCAGCATTTT

J: TRBJ2-1
V: TRBV5-1
size: few
D: -
CDR3: CASSLGADQDEQFF
DNA: TGCGCCAGCAGCTTGGGAGCCGACCAGGATGAGCAGTTCTTC

J: TRBJ2-1
V: TRBV12-3/TRBV12-4
size: many
D: TRBD2
CDR3: CASTTPTSGRRGSYNEQFF
DNA: TGTGCCAGCACTACCCCGACTAGCGGGAGAAGGGGCTCCTACAATGAGCAGTTCTTC

J: TRBJ2-1
V: TRBV4-3
size: many
D: -
CDR3: CASSQERPDEQFF
DNA: TGCGCCAGCAGCCAAGAAAGACCCGATGAGCAGTTCTTC

J: TRBJ1-3
V: TRBV5-1
size: few
D: -
CDR3: CASSPEGISGNTIYF
DNA: TGCGCCAGCAGCCCGGAGGGAATCTCTGGAAACACCATATATTTT

J: TRBJ2-7
V: TRBV5-5
size: -
D: -
CDR3: CASSLGAAGTYEQYF
DNA: TGTGCCAGCAGCTTGGGCGCGGCAGGCACCTACGAGCAGTACTTC

J: TRBJ2-2
V: TRBV27
size: -
D: TRBD1
CDR3: CASRPDRASDTGELFF
DNA: TGTGCCAGCAGACCAGACAGGGCATCCGACACCGGGGAGCTGTTTTTT

J: TRBJ2-1
V: TRBV12-3/TRBV12-4
size: many
D: TRBD1
CDR3: CASSPRQGDNEQFF
DNA: TGTGCCAGCAGCCCACGACAGGGAGACAATGAGCAGTTCTTC